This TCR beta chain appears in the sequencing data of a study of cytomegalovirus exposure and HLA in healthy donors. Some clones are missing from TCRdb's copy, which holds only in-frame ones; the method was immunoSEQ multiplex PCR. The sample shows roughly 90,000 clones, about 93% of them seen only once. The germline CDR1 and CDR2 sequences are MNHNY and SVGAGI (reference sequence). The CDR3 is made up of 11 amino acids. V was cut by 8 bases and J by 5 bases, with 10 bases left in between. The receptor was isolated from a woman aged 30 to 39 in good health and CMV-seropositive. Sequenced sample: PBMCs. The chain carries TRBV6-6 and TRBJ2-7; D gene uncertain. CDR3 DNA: TGTGCCAGCTCGGGTCTCGACGAGCAGTACTTC. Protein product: CASSGLDEQYF.